These T cell receptor beta chains were read from a single sample in a study of shared clonotypes between healthy human individuals. Using immunoSEQ multiplex PCR, the repertoire was profiled, and TCRdb retains in-frame clones only, with some absent. This table has about 2 million clones, about 95% appearing once. Specimen: naive CD8+ T cells sorted from blood. The receptors were sampled from a man between 18 and 29 years old in good health. The CDR3 runs from the conserved cysteine through the conserved F or W. A D gene is named only where the DNA matches it firmly. Part of the rows lack a size; the others show once, few, many or a class for expanded clones.

.	.	TRBV6-5	TRBJ2-7	CASSYSEGLYYEQYF	TGTGCCAGCAGTTACTCGGAGGGGCTTTACTACGAGCAGTACTTC
.	.	TRBV9	TRBJ1-4	CASSVGETTTNEKLFF	TGTGCCAGCAGCGTGGGGGAGACCACAACTAATGAAAAACTGTTTTTT
.	.	TRBV11-2	TRBJ2-2	CASSWPEQGPGELFF	TGTGCCAGCAGCTGGCCCGAGCAGGGACCCGGGGAGCTGTTTTTT
.	.	TRBV25-1	TRBJ2-1	CASSALQGGRNEQFF	TGTGCCAGCAGTGCCTTACAGGGAGGTAGGAATGAGCAGTTCTTC
.	.	TRBV27	TRBJ2-5	CASSYRGETQYF	TGTGCCAGCAGTTATCGGGGGGAGACCCAGTACTTC
.	TRBD2	TRBV4-3	TRBJ2-3	CASSQLPWEGYTDTQYF	TGCGCCAGCAGCCAACTCCCTTGGGAGGGATACACAGATACGCAGTATTTT
once	.	TRBV6-5	TRBJ1-6	CASTLGRAGSPLHF	TGTGCCAGCACCCTAGGGAGGGCAGGTTCACCCCTCCACTTT
.	.	TRBV4-1	TRBJ1-1	CASSQVGFVDNTEAFF	TGCGCCAGCAGCCAAGTCGGGTTTGTAGACAACACTGAAGCTTTCTTT
.	.	TRBV27	TRBJ1-1	CASSLQDMNTEAFF	TGTGCCAGCAGTTTGCAGGATATGAACACTGAAGCTTTCTTT
.	.	TRBV28	TRBJ1-3	CASSPGARNTIYF	TGTGCCAGCAGTCCGGGGGCCAGGAACACCATATATTTT
.	.	TRBV5-1	TRBJ1-2	CASSLGGQHLYGYTF	TGCGCCAGCAGCTTGGGGGGACAACACCTCTATGGCTACACCTTC
once	TRBD2	TRBV5-6	TRBJ2-3	CASSLGLAFSSDTQYF	TGTGCCAGCAGCTTGGGACTAGCGTTTTCCTCAGATACGCAGTATTTT
.	TRBD2	TRBV5-6	TRBJ2-7	CASSLLTSGSYEQYF	TGTGCCAGCAGCTTGCTGACTAGCGGGAGCTACGAGCAGTACTTC
.	TRBD1	TRBV28	TRBJ1-6	CASSSRDSYNSPLHF	TGTGCCAGCAGTTCCCGGGACAGTTATAATTCACCCCTCCACTTT
once	.	TRBV9	TRBJ2-7	CASSVGLGNYEQYF	TGTGCCAGCAGCGTGGGTTTAGGGAACTACGAGCAGTACTTC
.	.	TRBV27	TRBJ2-1	CASSLARYNEQFF	TGTGCCAGCAGTTTAGCAAGGTACAATGAGCAGTTCTTC
.	.	TRBV7-6	TRBJ2-1	CASSLAAASYNEQFF	TGTGCCAGCAGCTTAGCAGCGGCTTCCTACAATGAGCAGTTCTTC
.	TRBD2	TRBV9	TRBJ2-2	CASSGDGGAFATGELFF	TGTGCCAGCAGCGGAGACGGGGGGGCCTTCGCCACCGGGGAGCTGTTTTTT
.	TRBD2	TRBV13	TRBJ2-3	CASSSPGLAGETDTQYF	TGTGCCAGCAGCTCCCCGGGACTAGCGGGAGAAACAGATACGCAGTATTTT
.	.	TRBV5-1	TRBJ1-1	CASSLVGPEAFF	TGCGCCAGCAGCTTGGTAGGACCTGAAGCTTTCTTT
.	.	TRBV4-1	TRBJ1-1	CASSRSTGFGTEAFF	TGCGCCAGCAGCCGATCCACAGGTTTCGGGACTGAAGCTTTCTTT
.	.	TRBV7-3	TRBJ2-2	CASSLRNTGELFF	TGTGCCAGCAGCTTGAGGAACACCGGGGAGCTGTTTTTT
.	.	TRBV6-5	TRBJ1-1	CASTLSGRGNTEAFF	TGTGCCAGCACTCTGTCTGGCAGGGGGAACACTGAAGCTTTCTTT
.	.	TRBV19	TRBJ2-2	CASSIDREMGELFF	TGTGCCAGTTCTATTGACCGGGAAATGGGGGAGCTGTTTTTT
.	.	TRBV4-1	TRBJ2-3	CASSQFVAASTDTQYF	TGCGCCAGCAGCCAATTCGTAGCGGCTAGCACAGATACGCAGTATTTT
.	.	TRBV7-2	TRBJ1-1	CASSPSTEAFF	TGTGCCAGCAGCCCCTCCACCGAAGCTTTCTTT
once	TRBD1	TRBV10-3	TRBJ2-1	CAIRTGDSDEQFF	TGTGCCATCCGGACAGGAGATTCGGATGAGCAGTTCTTC